These 7 T cell receptor beta chains share one sample of origin, sequenced in a study of neurological immune-mediated disorders. A single record per CDR3 protein comes from TCRdb applying MiXCR to the 5' RACE reads. The sample lists about 66,000 distinct CDR3 sequences; roughly 3.9% were seen once. The specimen sequenced was PBMCs. Receptors originate from a man aged 25 to 40 with multiple sclerosis.

This clonotype has a count of ten or more. The chain joins TRBV27 to TRBJ2-5; 7 bases line up with TRBD1. The CDR3 covers 13 residues. Germline trimming cut 8 bases from V and 7 bases from J; bases unmatched to any gene: 10. Looked up from germline, CDR1 is MNHEY and CDR2 is SMNVEV (reference sequence). The CDR3 DNA sequence: TGTGCCAGCGGGACAGAGTATCGGTTGACCCAGTACTTC. Translation: CASGTEYRLTQYF.

This clonotype came up a few times. The CDR3 sequence is CSARGQPLMNTEAFF. In nucleotides, the CDR3 is TGCAGTGCTAGAGGTCAGCCACTAATGAACACTGAAGCTTTCTTT. The rearrangement uses TRBV20-1 and TRBJ1-1; D is unclear. This CDR3 comprises 15 residues. The V gene's germline CDR1 is DFQATT and CDR2 SNEGSKA (reference sequence). V lost 1 base to trimming and J lost 0 bases, with 12 bases between them.

In this sample, this clonotype turned up many times. This sequence joins TRBV27 and TRBJ1-1, with D possibly being TRBD1 (5 bases). Germline V gene data show CDR1 as MNHEY and CDR2 as SMNVEV (reference sequence). The CDR3 is 14 amino acids. The V end was cut by 1 base, the J end by 3 bases, with 9 bases between. This CDR3 is CASSLWGTDTEAFF. CDR3 nucleotide sequence: TGTGCCAGCAGTTTATGGGGGACGGACACTGAAGCTTTCTTT.

This clonotype was picked up many times. This chain uses TRBV14 with TRBJ1-1; D gene uncertain. Trimming cost V 1 base and J 0 bases, with 9 bases left between them. Germline CDR1 SGHDN, CDR2 FVKESK. The length of the CDR3 is 15 residues. As DNA, the CDR3 is TGTGCCAGCAGCCAAGGGACCCACCTGAACACTGAAGCTTTCTTT. It codes for CASSQGTHLNTEAFF. The complete variable domain, with remaining parts taken from reference TRBV14 and TRBJ1-1, reads EAGVTQFPSHSVIEKGQTVTLRCDPISGHDNLYWYRRVMGKEIKFLLHFVKESKQDESGMPNNRFLAERTGGTYSTLKVQPAELEDSGVYFCASSQGTHLNTEAFFGQGTRLTVV.

This clonotype was seen many times. The CDR3 sequence is CSASLQGGTEAFF. CDR3 sequence (DNA): TGCAGTGCTAGCTTACAGGGGGGGACTGAAGCTTTCTTT. J is TRBJ1-1 and V is TRBV20-1, with 8 bases fitting TRBD1. From germline, CDR1 is DFQATT and CDR2 SNEGSKA (reference sequence). The CDR3 is made up of 13 amino acids. V gave up 3 bases and J gave up 5 bases; unmatched junction bases: 5.

This clonotype was seen repeatedly, ten times or more. V and J are TRBV2 and TRBJ2-7; D is tentatively TRBD1 or TRBD2 (7 bases each). V lost 6 bases and J lost 6, with 15 bases in between. Germline assignment: CDR1 SNHLY and CDR2 FYNNEI. The CDR3 spans 13 residues. Here the CDR3 DNA reads TGTGCCAGCAGAACAGGGAGGGGGCTCGAGCAGTACTTC. Translated: CASRTGRGLEQYF.

Remarks on this clonotype: This may arise from a read error, as a much more abundant clone is one base away. The CDR3 nucleotides are TGTGTCAGCAGCCAAGAACTCAATCAGCCCCAGCATTTT. It yields the protein CVSSQELNQPQHF. The V gene is TRBV3-1, the J gene TRBJ1-5; unclear D gene. The CDR3 sequence is 13 residues long. Germline assignment: CDR1 LGHDT and CDR2 YNNKEL (reference sequence).